This is a list of T cell receptor beta chains from one sample in a study of blood T cell repertoires in COVID-19. The repertoire was sequenced with immunoSEQ multiplex PCR; TCRdb's copy has only in-frame clones and lacks some. The data show fewer than 30,000 clones, just under 95% seen once. The sample taken for sequencing was peripheral blood. The receptors were gathered from a human donor with active COVID-19. The donor label of this sample is uncertain. Both conserved end residues are part of each CDR3. The D gene is left open where the match is weak. Size values are once, few and many counts, or a class for expanded clones, and some rows have none.

cdr3_length | d_call | j_call | v_call | clone_size | cdr3_aa | cdr3_nt
15 | . | TRBJ1-4 | TRBV5-4 | . | CASSLRRATNEKLFF | TGTGCCAGCAGCTTGAGGCGGGCAACTAATGAAAAACTGTTTTTT
15 | TRBD1 | TRBJ2-5 | TRBV7-8 | once | CASSLAGQGSETQYF | TGTGCCAGCAGCTTAGCGGGACAGGGTAGCGAGACCCAGTACTTC
15 | TRBD2 | TRBJ2-7 | TRBV7-9 | . | CASSSVIAGFYEQYF | TGTGCCAGCAGCTCGGTCATAGCGGGATTCTACGAGCAGTACTTC
11 | . | TRBJ1-2 | TRBV29-1 | . | CSVVHGYGYTF | TGCAGCGTTGTCCACGGCTATGGCTACACCTTC
17 | . | TRBJ2-6 | TRBV24-1 | . | CATSDFSGAGGANVLTF | TGTGCCACCAGTGATTTTTCAGGGGCGGGTGGGGCCAACGTCCTGACTTTC
15 | . | TRBJ2-3 | TRBV11-2 | . | CASSLDLLSTDTQYF | TGTGCCAGCAGCTTAGACCTACTAAGCACAGATACGCAGTATTTT
16 | . | TRBJ2-1 | TRBV2 | . | CASSEFITGSSNEQFF | TGTGCCAGCAGTGAATTCATCACAGGGTCCTCCAATGAGCAGTTCTTC
13 | . | TRBJ2-1 | TRBV28 | . | CASRTRVYNEQFF | TGTGCCAGCAGAACCAGGGTTTACAATGAGCAGTTCTTC
15 | . | TRBJ2-2 | TRBV24-1 | . | CATSDLRQGIGELFF | TGTGCCACCAGTGATTTGCGGCAGGGAATCGGGGAGCTGTTTTTT
13 | TRBD1 | TRBJ2-7 | TRBV2 | once | CASSRQGIYEQYF | TGTGCCAGCAGTAGACAGGGAATCTACGAGCAGTACTTC
15 | . | TRBJ2-2 | TRBV24-1 | . | CATSDFGGNTGELFF | TGTGCCACCAGTGATTTCGGGGGAAACACCGGGGAGCTGTTTTTT
16 | TRBD2 | TRBJ2-1 | TRBV12-5 | once | CATRFERGAEYNEQFF | TGTGCTACTCGCTTTGAGCGGGGGGCGGAATACAATGAGCAGTTCTTC
17 | TRBD2 | TRBJ2-3 | TRBV4-1 | . | CASSQWYSGESTDTQYF | TGCGCCAGCAGCCAATGGTATAGCGGGGAATCCACAGATACGCAGTATTTT
13 | . | TRBJ1-1 | TRBV12-3/TRBV12-4 | . | CASSTRQNTEAFF | TGTGCCAGCAGTACGAGACAGAACACTGAAGCTTTCTTT
16 | . | TRBJ2-1 | TRBV3-1/TRBV3-2 | . | CASSNWAESSYNEQFF | TGTGCCAGCTCTAACTGGGCCGAAAGCTCCTACAATGAGCAGTTCTTC
13 | . | TRBJ2-7 | TRBV13 | . | CASSLGRAYEQYF | TGTGCCAGCAGCTTAGGACGGGCCTACGAGCAGTACTTC
15 | . | TRBJ1-3 | TRBV18 | . | CASSLGPSSGNTIYF | TGTGCCAGCTCACTGGGGCCAAGCTCTGGAAACACCATATATTTT
15 | . | TRBJ1-5 | TRBV7-2 | . | CASSRDWSANQPQHF | TGTGCCAGCAGTAGGGACTGGTCTGCCAATCAGCCCCAGCATTTT
14 | . | TRBJ1-1 | TRBV28 | . | CASSLRGRVAEAFF | TGTGCCAGCAGTTTACGGGGAAGGGTGGCTGAAGCTTTCTTT
13 | . | TRBJ1-6 | TRBV7-9 | . | CASSQDNNSPLHF | TGTGCCAGCAGCCAAGACAATAATTCACCCCTCCACTTT
14 | . | TRBJ1-1 | TRBV25-1 | . | CASSERYDDTEAFF | TGTGCCAGCAGTGAGCGGTACGACGACACTGAAGCTTTCTTT
15 | TRBD1 | TRBJ2-2 | TRBV29-1 | . | CSARRGTANTGELFF | TGCAGCGCCCGCAGGGGGACCGCGAACACCGGGGAGCTGTTTTTT
15 | TRBD1 | TRBJ1-2 | TRBV3-1/TRBV3-2 | . | CASSREDRGPYGYTF | TGTGCCAGCAGCCGGGAAGACAGGGGCCCTTATGGCTACACCTTC
15 | TRBD1 | TRBJ1-1 | TRBV11-2 | once | CASSLRTGMSTEAFF | TGTGCCAGCAGCCTAAGGACAGGGATGAGCACTGAAGCTTTCTTT
11 | . | TRBJ2-3 | TRBV19 | once | CASRAGDTQYF | TGTGCCAGTAGGGCTGGAGATACGCAGTATTTT
15 | . | TRBJ2-2 | TRBV6-2/TRBV6-3 | . | CASSYSGSRSGELFF | TGTGCCAGCAGTTACTCGGGTAGCCGGTCCGGGGAGCTGTTTTTT
13 | . | TRBJ1-1 | TRBV2 | . | CASSGRGGTEAFF | TGTGCCAGCAGTGGGAGGGGCGGCACTGAAGCTTTCTTT
17 | . | TRBJ2-7 | TRBV9 | . | CASSAPIAGSSKYEQYF | TGTGCCAGCAGCGCACCTATTGCCGGGTCCTCGAAATACGAGCAGTACTTC
15 | . | TRBJ1-3 | TRBV5-1 | . | CASSLASGAGNTIYF | TGCGCCAGCAGCTTGGCCTCAGGGGCTGGAAACACCATATATTTT
16 | TRBD2 | TRBJ2-2 | TRBV19 | . | CASSMSTGGNTGELFF | TGTGCCAGTAGTATGAGTACGGGAGGGAACACCGGGGAGCTGTTTTTT
15 | TRBD2 | TRBJ2-1 | TRBV6-5 | . | CASSPGLAGGGWQFF | TGTGCCAGCAGCCCCGGACTAGCGGGGGGGGGATGGCAGTTCTTC
14 | TRBD1 | TRBJ2-7 | TRBV4-1 | few | CASSQGQGAREQYF | TGCGCCAGCAGCCAAGGGCAGGGGGCGAGGGAGCAGTACTTC
17 | . | TRBJ2-5 | TRBV29-1 | . | CSVDSRGGTAYQETQYF | TGCAGCGTTGATTCCAGGGGCGGGACAGCGTACCAAGAGACCCAGTACTTC
15 | TRBD1 | TRBJ1-1 | TRBV25-1 | . | CASSDNRGLNTEAFF | TGTGCCAGCAGTGACAACAGGGGGCTGAACACTGAAGCTTTCTTT
13 | . | TRBJ1-2 | TRBV25-1 | . | CASSVGDNYGYTF | TGTGCCAGCAGTGTCGGGGATAACTATGGCTACACCTTC
17 | TRBD2 | TRBJ2-3 | TRBV3-1/TRBV3-2 | once | CANLPGTSARRTDTQYF | TGTGCCAACCTTCCCGGGACTAGCGCCCGGAGAACAGATACGCAGTATTTT
15 | . | TRBJ2-7 | TRBV15 | . | CATSRDLDRTDEQYF | TGTGCCACCAGCAGAGATCTAGACCGTACGGACGAGCAGTACTTC
15 | TRBD2 | TRBJ2-3 | TRBV5-6 | . | CASRRTSGGSDTQYF | TGTGCCAGCAGGAGGACTAGCGGGGGCTCAGATACGCAGTATTTT
13 | TRBD2 | TRBJ2-5 | TRBV10-2 | once | CASRLAGQEAQYF | TGCGCCAGCAGGCTAGCGGGGCAAGAGGCCCAGTACTTC
14 | TRBD2 | TRBJ2-7 | TRBV5-4 | . | CASSLKRDSYEQYF | TGTGCCAGCAGCTTGAAGCGGGACTCCTACGAGCAGTACTTC
14 | TRBD2 | TRBJ2-5 | TRBV11-2 | . | CASNLAGGWETQYF | TGTGCCAGCAACCTCGCGGGGGGCTGGGAGACCCAGTACTTC
17 | TRBD1 | TRBJ2-2 | TRBV11-3 | . | CASSLPDRGLRTGELFF | TGTGCCAGCAGCTTACCGGACAGGGGGCTAAGGACCGGGGAGCTGTTTTTT
15 | . | TRBJ2-5 | TRBV19 | once | CASSTGPHGGETQYF | TGTGCCAGTAGTACGGGGCCTCACGGGGGAGAGACCCAGTACTTC
15 | TRBD2 | TRBJ2-1 | TRBV11-3 | . | CASSLGTSGNNEQFF | TGTGCCAGCAGCTTAGGGACTAGCGGGAACAATGAGCAGTTCTTC
13 | . | TRBJ1-2 | TRBV10-3 | . | CAPQVGGNYGYTF | TGTGCCCCTCAGGTCGGGGGAAACTATGGCTACACCTTC
15 | TRBD2 | TRBJ2-1 | TRBV30 | . | CAWSGGGSGVNEQFF | TGTGCCTGGAGCGGAGGGGGTAGCGGGGTCAATGAGCAGTTCTTC
14 | . | TRBJ2-7 | TRBV9 | . | CASSVGLGYYEQYF | TGTGCCAGCAGCGTAGGGCTAGGATACTACGAGCAGTACTTC
14 | . | TRBJ2-7 | TRBV10-3 | . | CAISEARGRYEQYF | TGTGCCATCAGTGAAGCGCGGGGGCGTTACGAGCAGTACTTC
13 | TRBD2 | TRBJ2-5 | TRBV5-4 | . | CASSPGLQETQYF | TGTGCCAGCAGCCCGGGACTACAAGAGACCCAGTACTTC
15 | . | TRBJ1-1 | TRBV18 | . | CASSPSQGRDTEAFF | TGTGCCAGCTCACCCTCACAGGGCCGGGACACTGAAGCTTTCTTT
15 | . | TRBJ1-6 | TRBV30 | . | CAWSVRGTLNSPLHF | TGTGCCTGGAGTGTGCGGGGAACTCTTAATTCACCCCTCCACTTT
14 | . | TRBJ2-2 | TRBV5-1 | . | CASTRVTNTGELFF | TGCGCCAGCACGAGGGTTACGAACACCGGGGAGCTGTTTTTT